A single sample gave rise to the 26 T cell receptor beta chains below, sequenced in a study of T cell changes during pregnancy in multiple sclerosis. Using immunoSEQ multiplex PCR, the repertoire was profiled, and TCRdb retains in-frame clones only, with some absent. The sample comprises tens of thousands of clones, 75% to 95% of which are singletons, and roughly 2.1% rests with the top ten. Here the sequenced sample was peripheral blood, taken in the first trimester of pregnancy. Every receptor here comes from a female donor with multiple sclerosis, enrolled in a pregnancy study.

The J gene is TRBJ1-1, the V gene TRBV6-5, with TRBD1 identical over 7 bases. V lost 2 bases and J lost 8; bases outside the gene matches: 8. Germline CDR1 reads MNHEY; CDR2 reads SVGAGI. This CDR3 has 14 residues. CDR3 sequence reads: CASSYRGRGSEAFF. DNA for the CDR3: TGTGCCAGCAGTTACCGGGGCAGGGGGTCAGAAGCTTTCTTT.

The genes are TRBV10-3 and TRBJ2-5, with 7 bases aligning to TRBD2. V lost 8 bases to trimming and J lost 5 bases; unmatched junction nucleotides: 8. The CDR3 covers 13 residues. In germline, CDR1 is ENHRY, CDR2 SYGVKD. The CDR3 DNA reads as TGTGCCATCGGACTAGATCGCGGGGAGACCCAGTACTTC. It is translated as CAIGLDRGETQYF.

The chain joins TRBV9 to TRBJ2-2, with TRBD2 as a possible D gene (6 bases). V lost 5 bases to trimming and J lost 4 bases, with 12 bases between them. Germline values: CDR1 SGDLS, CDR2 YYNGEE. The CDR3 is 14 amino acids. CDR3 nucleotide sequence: TGTGCCAGCAGGGGGGACTTGCTCACCGGGGAGCTGTTTTTT. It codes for CASRGDLLTGELFF.

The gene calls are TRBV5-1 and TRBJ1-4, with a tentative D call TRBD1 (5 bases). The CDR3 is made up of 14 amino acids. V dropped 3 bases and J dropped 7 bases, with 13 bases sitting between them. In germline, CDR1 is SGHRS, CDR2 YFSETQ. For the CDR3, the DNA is TGCGCCAGCAGCTATCGGCAGGGAGGTGAAAAACTGTTTTTT. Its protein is CASSYRQGGEKLFF. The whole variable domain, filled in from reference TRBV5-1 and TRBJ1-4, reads KAGVTQTPRYLIKTRGQQVTLSCSPISGHRSVSWYQQTPGQGLQFLFEYFSETQRNKGNFPGRFSGRQFSNSRSEMNVSTLELGDSALYLCASSYRQGGEKLFFGSGTQLSVL.

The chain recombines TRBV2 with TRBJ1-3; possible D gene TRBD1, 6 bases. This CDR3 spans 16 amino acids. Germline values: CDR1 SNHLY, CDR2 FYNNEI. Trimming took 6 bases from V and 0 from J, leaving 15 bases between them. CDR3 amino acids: CASRLQGASSGNTIYF. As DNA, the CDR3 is TGTGCCAGCAGGCTACAGGGCGCAAGCTCTGGAAACACCATATATTTT.

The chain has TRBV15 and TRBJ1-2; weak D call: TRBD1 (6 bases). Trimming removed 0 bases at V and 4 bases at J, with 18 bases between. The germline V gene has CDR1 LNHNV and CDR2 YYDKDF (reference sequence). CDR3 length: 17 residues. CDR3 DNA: TGTGCCACCAGCAGAGATCAACGGACAGTCGGTGGCTATGGCTACACCTTC. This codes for CATSRDQRTVGGYGYTF. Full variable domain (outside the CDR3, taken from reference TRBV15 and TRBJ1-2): DAMVIQNPRYQVTQFGKPVTLSCSQTLNHNVMYWYQQKSSQAPKLLFHYYDKDFNNEADTPDNFQSRRPNTSFCFLDIRSPGLGDTAMYLCATSRDQRTVGGYGYTFGSGTRLTVV.

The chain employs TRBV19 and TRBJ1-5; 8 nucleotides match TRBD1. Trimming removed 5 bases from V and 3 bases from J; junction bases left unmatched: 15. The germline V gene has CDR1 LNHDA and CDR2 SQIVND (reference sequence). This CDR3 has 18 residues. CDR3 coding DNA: TGTGCCAGTAGTGGATGGGACAGGTATTCGTCAGACAATCAGCCCCAGCATTTT. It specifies CASSGWDRYSSDNQPQHF.

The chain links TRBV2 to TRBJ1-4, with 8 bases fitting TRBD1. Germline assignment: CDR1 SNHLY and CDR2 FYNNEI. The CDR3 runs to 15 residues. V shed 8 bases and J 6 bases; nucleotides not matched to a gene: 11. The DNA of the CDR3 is TGTGCCAGCTGGCCCACGGGACAGGACTATGAAAAACTGTTTTTT. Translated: CASWPTGQDYEKLFF.

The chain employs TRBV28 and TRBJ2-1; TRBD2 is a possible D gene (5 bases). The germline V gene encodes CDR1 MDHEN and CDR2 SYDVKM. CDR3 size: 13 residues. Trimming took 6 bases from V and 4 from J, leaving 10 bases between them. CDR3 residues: CASRGSWYNEQFF. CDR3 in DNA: TGTGCCAGCAGGGGGAGCTGGTACAATGAGCAGTTCTTC. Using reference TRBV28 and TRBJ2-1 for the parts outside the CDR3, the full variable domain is DVKVTQSSRYLVKRTGEKVFLECVQDMDHENMFWYRQDPGLGLRLIYFSYDVKMKEKGDIPEGYSVSREKKERFSLILESASTNQTSMYLCASRGSWYNEQFFGPGTRLTVL.

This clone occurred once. In DNA form, the CDR3 reads TGTGCCAGCAGTTTATCGGGGGCGGCAGGGAGAAATGAGCAGTTCTTC. The encoded protein is CASSLSGAAGRNEQFF. The chain couples TRBV27 to TRBJ2-1; a possible D gene is TRBD1 (6 bases). Per the germline V gene, CDR1 is MNHEY and CDR2 is SMNVEV (reference sequence). The CDR3 runs to 16 residues. V dropped 0 bases and J dropped 7 bases, with 16 bases sitting between them.

CDR3 region: CASSLIGTSKETQYF. In DNA, the CDR3 is TGTGCCAGCAGCTTAATAGGGACATCTAAAGAGACCCAGTACTTC. This rearrangement joins TRBV5-8 to TRBJ2-5, with D perhaps matching TRBD1 (6 bases). The V end was cut by 2 bases, the J end by 3 bases, with 14 bases between. Germline V gene sequence: CDR1 SGHTS, CDR2 YDEGEE. The CDR3 covers 15 residues.

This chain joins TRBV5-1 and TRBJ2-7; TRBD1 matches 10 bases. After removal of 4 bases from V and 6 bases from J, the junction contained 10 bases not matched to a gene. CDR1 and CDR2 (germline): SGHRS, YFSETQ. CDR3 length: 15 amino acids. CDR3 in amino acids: CASSPRTGGIAEQYF. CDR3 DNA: TGCGCCAGCAGCCCTCGGACAGGGGGGATCGCCGAGCAGTACTTC.

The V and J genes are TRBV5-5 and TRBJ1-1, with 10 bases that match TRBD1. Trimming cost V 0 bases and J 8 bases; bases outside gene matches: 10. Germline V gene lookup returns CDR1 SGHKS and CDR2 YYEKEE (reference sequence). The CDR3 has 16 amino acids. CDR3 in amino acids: CASSLALDRGRGEAFF. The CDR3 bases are TGTGCCAGCAGCTTGGCCCTCGACAGGGGGCGAGGGGAAGCTTTCTTT.

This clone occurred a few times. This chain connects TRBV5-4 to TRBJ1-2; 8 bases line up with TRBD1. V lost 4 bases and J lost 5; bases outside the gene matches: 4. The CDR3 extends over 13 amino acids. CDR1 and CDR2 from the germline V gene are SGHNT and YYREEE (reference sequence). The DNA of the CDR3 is TGTGCCAGCAGCCCCGACAGGGGATATGGCTACACCTTC. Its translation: CASSPDRGYGYTF.

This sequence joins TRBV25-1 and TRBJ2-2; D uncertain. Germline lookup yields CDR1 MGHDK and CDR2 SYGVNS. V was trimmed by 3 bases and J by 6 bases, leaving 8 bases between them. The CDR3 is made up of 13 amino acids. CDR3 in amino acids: CASSDSAAGELFF. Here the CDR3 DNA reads TGTGCCAGCAGTGACTCCGCAGCCGGGGAGCTGTTTTTT.

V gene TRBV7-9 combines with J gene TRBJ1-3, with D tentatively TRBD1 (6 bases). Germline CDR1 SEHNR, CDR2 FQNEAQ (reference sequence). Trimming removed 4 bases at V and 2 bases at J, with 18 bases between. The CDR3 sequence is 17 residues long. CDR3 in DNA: TGTGCCAGCAGCTCCGCGGCCCGTGGGGGCACTGGAAACACCATATATTTT. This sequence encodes CASSSAARGGTGNTIYF. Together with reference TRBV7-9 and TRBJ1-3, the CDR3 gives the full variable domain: DTGVSQNPRHKITKRGQNVTFRCDPISEHNRLYWYRQTLGQGPEFLTYFQNEAQLEKSRLLSDRFSAERPKGSFSTLEIQRTEQGDSAMYLCASSSAARGGTGNTIYFGEGSWLTVV.

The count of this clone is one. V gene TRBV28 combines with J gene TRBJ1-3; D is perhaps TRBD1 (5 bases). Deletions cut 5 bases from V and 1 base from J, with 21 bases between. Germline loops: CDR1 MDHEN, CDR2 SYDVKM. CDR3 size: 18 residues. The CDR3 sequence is CASSPPGPPRGSGNTIYF. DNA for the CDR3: TGTGCCAGCAGTCCCCCGGGCCCCCCAAGGGGTTCTGGAAACACCATATATTTT.

The CDR3 nucleotides read TGTGCCAGCGGCCTCTTGACTAGCGGGACCGGGGAGCTGTTTTTT. Translated: CASGLLTSGTGELFF. This rearrangement joins TRBV5-4 to TRBJ2-2; 10 bases fit TRBD2. The CDR3 totals 15 residues. Unmatched junction bases numbered 8, after V lost 7 bases and J lost 5 bases. Germline V gene data show CDR1 as SGHNT and CDR2 as YYREEE (reference sequence).

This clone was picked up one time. The CDR3 DNA reads TGTGCCAGCAGCTTTATGCCGGGAAGCACTGAAGCTTTCTTT. Residues: CASSFMPGSTEAFF. V usage is TRBV7-3 and J usage is TRBJ1-1; D not resolved. Germline V gene data show CDR1 as SGHTA and CDR2 as FQGTGA. V was cut by 3 bases and J by 4 bases, with 12 bases left in between. CDR3 length: 14 amino acids.

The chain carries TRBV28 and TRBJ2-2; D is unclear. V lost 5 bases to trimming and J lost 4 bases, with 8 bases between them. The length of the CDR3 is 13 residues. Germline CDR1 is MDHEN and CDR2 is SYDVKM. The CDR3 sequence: CASSATVTGELFF. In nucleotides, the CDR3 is TGTGCCAGCAGTGCTACGGTCACCGGGGAGCTGTTTTTT.

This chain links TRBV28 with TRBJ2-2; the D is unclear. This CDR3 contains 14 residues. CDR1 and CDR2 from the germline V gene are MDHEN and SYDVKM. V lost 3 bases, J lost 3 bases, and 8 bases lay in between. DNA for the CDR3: TGTGCCAGCAGTTTTGCACTCTACACCGGGGAGCTGTTTTTT. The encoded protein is CASSFALYTGELFF.

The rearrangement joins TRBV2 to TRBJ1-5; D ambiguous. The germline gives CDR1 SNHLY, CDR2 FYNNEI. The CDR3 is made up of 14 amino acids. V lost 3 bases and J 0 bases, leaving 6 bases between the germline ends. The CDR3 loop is CASSDRYSNQPQHF. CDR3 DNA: TGTGCCAGCAGTGACAGGTATAGCAATCAGCCCCAGCATTTT.

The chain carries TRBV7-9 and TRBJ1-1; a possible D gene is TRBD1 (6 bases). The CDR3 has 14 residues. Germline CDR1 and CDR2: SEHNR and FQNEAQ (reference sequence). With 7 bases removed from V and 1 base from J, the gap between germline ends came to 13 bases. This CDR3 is CASTTGGWNTEAFF. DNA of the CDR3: TGTGCCAGCACCACGGGGGGCTGGAACACTGAAGCTTTCTTT.

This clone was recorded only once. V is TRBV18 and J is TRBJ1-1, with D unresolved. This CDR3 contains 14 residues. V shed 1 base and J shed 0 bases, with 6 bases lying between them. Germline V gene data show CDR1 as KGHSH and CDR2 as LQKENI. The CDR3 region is CASSPQTLNTEAFF. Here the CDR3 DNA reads TGTGCCAGCTCACCACAGACTTTGAACACTGAAGCTTTCTTT.

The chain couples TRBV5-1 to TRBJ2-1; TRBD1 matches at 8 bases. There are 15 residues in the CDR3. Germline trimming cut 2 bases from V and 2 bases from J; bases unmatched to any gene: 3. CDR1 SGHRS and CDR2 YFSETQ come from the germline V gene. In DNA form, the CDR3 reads TGCGCCAGCAGCTTTCAGGGGGCAACCTACAATGAGCAGTTCTTC. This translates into CASSFQGATYNEQFF.

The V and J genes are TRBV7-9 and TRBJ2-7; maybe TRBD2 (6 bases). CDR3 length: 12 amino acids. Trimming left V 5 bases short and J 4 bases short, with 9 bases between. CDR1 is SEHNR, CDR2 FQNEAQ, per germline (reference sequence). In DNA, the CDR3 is TGTGCCAGCAGCCAGACTAGTTACGAGCAGTACTTC. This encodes CASSQTSYEQYF.